These 3 T cell receptor beta chains were all obtained from the same sample, sequenced in a study of cytomegalovirus exposure and HLA in healthy donors. PCR amplification relied on 60 Vbeta primers (plus 13 Jbeta primers). Sequencing used immunoSEQ multiplex PCR; TCRdb keeps in-frame clones, though not all of them. The data contain 150,000 to 200,000 clones, 75% to 80% of them singletons. The sample consisted of PBMCs. The receptors shown here come from a female donor in good health and CMV-seronegative.

This clone was seen only once. The rearrangement links TRBV12-5 to TRBJ2-1, with TRBD2 matching 11 bases. Per the germline V gene, CDR1 is LGHNT and CDR2 is FRNRAP. Germline trimming cut 3 bases from V and 6 bases from J; bases unmatched to any gene: 13. The CDR3 runs 18 residues. The CDR3 sequence: CASGLFPSGRSYINEQFF. DNA for the CDR3: TGTGCTAGTGGTTTATTTCCTAGCGGGAGGTCCTATATCAATGAGCAGTTCTTC.

This clone was detected once. This chain uses TRBV29-1 with TRBJ1-6, with 11 nucleotides matching TRBD1. V was pared by 4 bases and J by 10 bases, with 3 bases of the junction left unmatched. The CDR3 loop spans 13 amino acids. Germline-derived CDR1 and CDR2 are SQVTM and ANQGSEA. The CDR3 here is CSVGGTGGSPLHF. The DNA for the CDR3 is TGCAGCGTTGGGGGGACAGGGGGATCACCCCTCCACTTT.

A note on this clone: This specimen includes other DNA sequences encoding the same CDR3. This chain joins TRBV2 and TRBJ2-1; 11 positions match TRBD2. Looked up from germline, CDR1 is SNHLY and CDR2 is FYNNEI. CDR3 length: 15 amino acids. Unmatched junction bases numbered 5, after V lost 5 bases and J lost 5 bases. Here the CDR3 reads CASSPTSGGNNEQFF. CDR3 bases: TGTGCCAGCAGTCCTACTAGCGGGGGAAACAATGAGCAGTTCTTC.